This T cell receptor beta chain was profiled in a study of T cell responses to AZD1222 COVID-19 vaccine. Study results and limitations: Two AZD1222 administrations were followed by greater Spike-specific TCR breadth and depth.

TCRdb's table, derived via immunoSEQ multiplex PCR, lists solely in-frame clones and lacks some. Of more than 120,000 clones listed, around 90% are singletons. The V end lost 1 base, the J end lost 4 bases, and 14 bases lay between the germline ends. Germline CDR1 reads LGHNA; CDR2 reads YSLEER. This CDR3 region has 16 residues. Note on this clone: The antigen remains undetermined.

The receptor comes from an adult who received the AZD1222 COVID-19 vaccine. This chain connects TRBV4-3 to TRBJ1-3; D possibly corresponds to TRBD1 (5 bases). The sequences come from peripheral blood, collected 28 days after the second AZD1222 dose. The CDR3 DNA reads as TGCGCCAGCAGCCAAGGAAGACAGAATCTCGGAAACACCATATATTTT. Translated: CASSQGRQNLGNTIYF.